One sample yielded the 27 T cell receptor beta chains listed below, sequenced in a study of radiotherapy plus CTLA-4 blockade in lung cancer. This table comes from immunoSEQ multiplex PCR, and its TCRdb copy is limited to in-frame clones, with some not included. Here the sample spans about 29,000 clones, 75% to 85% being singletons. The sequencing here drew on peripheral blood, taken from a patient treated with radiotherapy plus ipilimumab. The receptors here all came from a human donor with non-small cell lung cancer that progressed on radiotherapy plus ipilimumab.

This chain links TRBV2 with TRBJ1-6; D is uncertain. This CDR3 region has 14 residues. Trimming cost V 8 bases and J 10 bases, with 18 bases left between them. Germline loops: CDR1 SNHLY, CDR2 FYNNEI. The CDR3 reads CASYTGFLRSPLHF. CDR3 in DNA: TGTGCCAGCTACACCGGGTTCCTCCGGTCACCCCTCCACTTT.

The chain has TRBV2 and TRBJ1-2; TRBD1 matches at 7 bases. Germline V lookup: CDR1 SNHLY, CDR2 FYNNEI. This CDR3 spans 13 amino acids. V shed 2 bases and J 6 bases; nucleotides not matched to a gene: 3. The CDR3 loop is CASSETGEDGYTF. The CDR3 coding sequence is TGTGCCAGCAGTGAAACAGGGGAGGATGGCTACACCTTC. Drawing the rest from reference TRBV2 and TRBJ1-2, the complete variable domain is EPEVTQTPSHQVTQMGQEVILRCVPISNHLYFYWYRQILGQKVEFLVSFYNNEISEKSEIFDDQFSVERPDGSNFTLKIRSTKLEDSAMYFCASSETGEDGYTFGSGTRLTVV.

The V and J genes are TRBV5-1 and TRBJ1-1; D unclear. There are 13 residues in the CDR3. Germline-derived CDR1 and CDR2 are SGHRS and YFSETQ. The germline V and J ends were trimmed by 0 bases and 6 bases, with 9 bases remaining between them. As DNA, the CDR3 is TGCGCCAGCAGCTTGGACGGGGTGGCTGAAGCTTTCTTT. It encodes CASSLDGVAEAFF.

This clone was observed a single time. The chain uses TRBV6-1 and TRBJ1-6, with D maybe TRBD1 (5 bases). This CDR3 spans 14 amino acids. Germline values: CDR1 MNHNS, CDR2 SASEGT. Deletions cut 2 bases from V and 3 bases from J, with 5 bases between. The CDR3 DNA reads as TGTGCCAGCAGTGAACAGGGCTATAATTCACCCCTCCACTTT. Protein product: CASSEQGYNSPLHF.

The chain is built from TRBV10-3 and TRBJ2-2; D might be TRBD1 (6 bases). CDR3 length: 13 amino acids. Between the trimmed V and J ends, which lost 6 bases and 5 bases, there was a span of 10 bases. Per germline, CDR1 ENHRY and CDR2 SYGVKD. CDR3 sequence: CAISATGTGELFF. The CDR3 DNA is TGTGCCATCAGCGCTACAGGGACCGGGGAGCTGTTTTTT.

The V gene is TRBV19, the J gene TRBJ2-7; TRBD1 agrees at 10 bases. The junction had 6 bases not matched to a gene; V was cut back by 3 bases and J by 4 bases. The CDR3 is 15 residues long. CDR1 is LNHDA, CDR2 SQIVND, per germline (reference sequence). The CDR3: CASSMPGQGKYEQYF. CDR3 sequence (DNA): TGTGCCAGTAGTATGCCGGGACAGGGGAAGTACGAGCAGTACTTC. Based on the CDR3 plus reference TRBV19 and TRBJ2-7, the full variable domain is DGGITQSPKYLFRKEGQNVTLSCEQNLNHDAMYWYRQDPGQGLRLIYYSQIVNDFQKGDIAEGYSVSREKKESFPLTVTSAQKNPTAFYLCASSMPGQGKYEQYFGPGTRLTVT.

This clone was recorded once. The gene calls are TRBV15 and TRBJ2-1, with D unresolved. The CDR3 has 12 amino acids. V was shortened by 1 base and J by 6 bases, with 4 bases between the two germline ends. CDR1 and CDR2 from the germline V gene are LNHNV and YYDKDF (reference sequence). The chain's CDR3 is CATSRVGNEQFF. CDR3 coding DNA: TGTGCCACCAGCAGAGTCGGCAATGAGCAGTTCTTC.

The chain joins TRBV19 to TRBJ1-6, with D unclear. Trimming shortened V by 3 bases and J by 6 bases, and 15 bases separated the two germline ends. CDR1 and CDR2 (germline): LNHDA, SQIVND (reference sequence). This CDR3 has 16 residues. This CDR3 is CASSINSGNINSPLHF. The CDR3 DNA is TGTGCCAGTAGTATTAATTCAGGCAATATTAATTCACCCCTCCACTTT. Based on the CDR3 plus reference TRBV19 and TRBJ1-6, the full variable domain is DGGITQSPKYLFRKEGQNVTLSCEQNLNHDAMYWYRQDPGQGLRLIYYSQIVNDFQKGDIAEGYSVSREKKESFPLTVTSAQKNPTAFYLCASSINSGNINSPLHFGNGTRLTVT.

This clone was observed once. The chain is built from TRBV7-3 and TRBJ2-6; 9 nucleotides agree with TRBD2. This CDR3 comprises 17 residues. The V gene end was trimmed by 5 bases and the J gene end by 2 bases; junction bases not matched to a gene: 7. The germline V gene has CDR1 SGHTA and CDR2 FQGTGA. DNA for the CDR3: TGTGCCAGCAGCACGAGACTAGCGGTCCCTGGGGCCAACGTCCTGACTTTC. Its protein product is CASSTRLAVPGANVLTF.

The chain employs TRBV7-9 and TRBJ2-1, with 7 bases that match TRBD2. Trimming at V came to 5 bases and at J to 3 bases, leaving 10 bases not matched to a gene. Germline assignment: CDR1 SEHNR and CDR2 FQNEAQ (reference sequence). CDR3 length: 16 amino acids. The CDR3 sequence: CASSPPGLADYNEQFF. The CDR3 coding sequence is TGTGCCAGCAGCCCTCCCGGCCTAGCGGACTACAATGAGCAGTTCTTC. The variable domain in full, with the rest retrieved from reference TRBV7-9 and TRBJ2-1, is DTGVSQNPRHKITKRGQNVTFRCDPISEHNRLYWYRQTLGQGPEFLTYFQNEAQLEKSRLLSDRFSAERPKGSFSTLEIQRTEQGDSAMYLCASSPPGLADYNEQFFGPGTRLTVL.

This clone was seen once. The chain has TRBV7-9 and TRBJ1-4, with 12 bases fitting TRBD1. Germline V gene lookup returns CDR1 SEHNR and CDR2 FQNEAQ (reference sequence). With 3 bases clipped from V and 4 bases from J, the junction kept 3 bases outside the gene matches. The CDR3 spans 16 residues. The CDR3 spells CASSLGQGALNEKLFF. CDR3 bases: TGTGCCAGCAGCTTGGGACAGGGGGCCCTTAATGAAAAACTGTTTTTT.

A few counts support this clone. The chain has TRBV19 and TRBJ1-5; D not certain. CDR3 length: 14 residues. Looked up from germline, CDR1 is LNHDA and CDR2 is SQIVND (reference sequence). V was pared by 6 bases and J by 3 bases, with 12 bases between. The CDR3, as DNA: TGTGCCAGTAGAACCACGGACTTCAATCAGCCCCAGCATTTT. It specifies CASRTTDFNQPQHF.

The CDR3 region has the DNA TGTGCCAGCAGCCTCGCCAGGGCCTACGAGCAGTACTTC. It yields the protein CASSLARAYEQYF. The V and J genes are TRBV27 and TRBJ2-7, with D perhaps matching TRBD1 (5 bases). The CDR3 runs to 13 residues. CDR1 is MNHEY and CDR2 is SMNVEV in the germline V gene (reference sequence). V shed 6 bases and J shed 2 bases, with 11 bases lying between them.

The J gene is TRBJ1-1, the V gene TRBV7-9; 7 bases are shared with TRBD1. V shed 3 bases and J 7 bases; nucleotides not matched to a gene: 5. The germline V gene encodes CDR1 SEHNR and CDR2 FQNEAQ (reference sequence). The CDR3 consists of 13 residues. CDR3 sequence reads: CASSFGGGSEAFF. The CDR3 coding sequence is TGTGCCAGCAGCTTCGGAGGGGGCAGTGAAGCTTTCTTT.

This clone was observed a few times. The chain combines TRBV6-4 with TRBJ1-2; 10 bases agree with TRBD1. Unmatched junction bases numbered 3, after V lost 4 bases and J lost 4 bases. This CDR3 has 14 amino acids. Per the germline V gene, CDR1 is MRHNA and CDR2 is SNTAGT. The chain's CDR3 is CASSVGQGGYGYTF. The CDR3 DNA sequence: TGTGCCAGCAGTGTCGGACAGGGGGGCTATGGCTACACCTTC.

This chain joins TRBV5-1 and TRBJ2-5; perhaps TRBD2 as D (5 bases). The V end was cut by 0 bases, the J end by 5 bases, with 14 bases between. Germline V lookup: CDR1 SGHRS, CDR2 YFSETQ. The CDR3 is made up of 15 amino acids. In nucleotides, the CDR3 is TGCGCCAGCAGCTTGGGGGCGCTCCAGCGGGAGACCCAGTACTTC. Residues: CASSLGALQRETQYF. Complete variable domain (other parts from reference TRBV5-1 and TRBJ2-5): KAGVTQTPRYLIKTRGQQVTLSCSPISGHRSVSWYQQTPGQGLQFLFEYFSETQRNKGNFPGRFSGRQFSNSRSEMNVSTLELGDSALYLCASSLGALQRETQYFGPGTRLLVL.

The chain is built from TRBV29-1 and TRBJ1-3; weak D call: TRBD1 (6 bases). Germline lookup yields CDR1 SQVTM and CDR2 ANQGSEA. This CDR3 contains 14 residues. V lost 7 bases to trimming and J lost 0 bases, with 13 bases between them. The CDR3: CSGQDGRSGNTIYF. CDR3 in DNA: TGCAGCGGACAGGACGGTCGCTCTGGAAACACCATATATTTT. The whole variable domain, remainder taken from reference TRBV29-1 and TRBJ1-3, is SAVISQKPSRDICQRGTSLTIQCQVDSQVTMMFWYRQQPGQSLTLIATANQGSEATYESGFVIDKFPISRPNLTFSTLTVSNMSPEDSSIYLCSGQDGRSGNTIYFGEGSWLTVV.

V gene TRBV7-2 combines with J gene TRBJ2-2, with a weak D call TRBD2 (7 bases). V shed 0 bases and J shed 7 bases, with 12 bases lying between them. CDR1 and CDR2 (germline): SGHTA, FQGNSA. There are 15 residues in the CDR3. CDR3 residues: CASSLAGGPVGELFF. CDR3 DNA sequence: TGTGCCAGCAGCTTAGCGGGGGGGCCAGTCGGGGAGCTGTTTTTT. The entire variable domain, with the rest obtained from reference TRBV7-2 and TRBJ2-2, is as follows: GAGVSQSPSNKVTEKGKDVELRCDPISGHTALYWYRQSLGQGLEFLIYFQGNSAPDKSGLPSDRFSAERTGGSVSTLTIQRTQQEDSAVYLCASSLAGGPVGELFFGEGSRLTVL.

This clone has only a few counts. This chain's CDR3 is CASSGAGGNTGELFF. DNA of the CDR3: TGTGCCAGCAGTGGCGCGGGGGGTAACACCGGGGAGCTGTTTTTT. The chain uses TRBV2 and TRBJ2-2, with 8 bases matching TRBD2. With 4 bases clipped from V and 2 bases from J, the junction kept 3 bases outside the gene matches. This CDR3 region has 15 residues. Germline V gene lookup returns CDR1 SNHLY and CDR2 FYNNEI.

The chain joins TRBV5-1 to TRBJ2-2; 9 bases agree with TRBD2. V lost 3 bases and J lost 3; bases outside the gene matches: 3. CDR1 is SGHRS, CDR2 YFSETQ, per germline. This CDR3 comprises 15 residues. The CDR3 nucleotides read TGCGCCAGCAGCTCCTTAGCGGGAGACACCGGGGAGCTGTTTTTT. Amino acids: CASSSLAGDTGELFF.

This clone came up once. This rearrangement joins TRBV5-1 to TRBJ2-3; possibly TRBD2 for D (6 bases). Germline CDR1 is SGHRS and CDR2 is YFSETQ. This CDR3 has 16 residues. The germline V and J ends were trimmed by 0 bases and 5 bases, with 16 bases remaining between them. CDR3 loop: CASSLGDLGRGDTQYF. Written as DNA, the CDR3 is TGCGCCAGCAGCTTGGGGGATCTGGGGCGGGGAGATACGCAGTATTTT. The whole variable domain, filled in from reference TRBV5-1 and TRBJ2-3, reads KAGVTQTPRYLIKTRGQQVTLSCSPISGHRSVSWYQQTPGQGLQFLFEYFSETQRNKGNFPGRFSGRQFSNSRSEMNVSTLELGDSALYLCASSLGDLGRGDTQYFGPGTRLTVL.

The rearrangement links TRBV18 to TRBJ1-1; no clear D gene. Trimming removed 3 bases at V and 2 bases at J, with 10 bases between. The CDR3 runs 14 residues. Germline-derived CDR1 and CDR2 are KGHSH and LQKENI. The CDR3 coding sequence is TGTGCCAGCTCACCCAGCGGAATTAACACTGAAGCTTTCTTT. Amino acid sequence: CASSPSGINTEAFF.

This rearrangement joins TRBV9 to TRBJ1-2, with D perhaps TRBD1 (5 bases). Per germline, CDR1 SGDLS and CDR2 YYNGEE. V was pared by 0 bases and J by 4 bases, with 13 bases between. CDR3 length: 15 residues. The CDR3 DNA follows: TGTGCCAGCAGCGTAGGCGTCAGGACAACCTATGGCTACACCTTC. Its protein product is CASSVGVRTTYGYTF. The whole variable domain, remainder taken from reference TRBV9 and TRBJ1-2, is DSGVTQTPKHLITATGQRVTLRCSPRSGDLSVYWYQQSLDQGLQFLIQYYNGEERAKGNILERFSAQQFPDLHSELNLSSLELGDSALYFCASSVGVRTTYGYTFGSGTRLTVV.

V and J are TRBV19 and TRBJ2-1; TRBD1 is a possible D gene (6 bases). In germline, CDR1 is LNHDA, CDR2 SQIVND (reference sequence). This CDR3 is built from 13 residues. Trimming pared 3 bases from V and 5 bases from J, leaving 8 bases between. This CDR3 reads CASSINRDNEQFF. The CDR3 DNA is TGTGCCAGTAGTATTAACAGGGACAATGAGCAGTTCTTC.

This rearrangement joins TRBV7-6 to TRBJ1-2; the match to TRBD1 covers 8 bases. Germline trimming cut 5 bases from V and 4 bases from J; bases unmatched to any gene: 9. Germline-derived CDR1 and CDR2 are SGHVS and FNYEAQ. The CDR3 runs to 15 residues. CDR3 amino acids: CASSLQGASPYGYTF. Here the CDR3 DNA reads TGTGCCAGCAGCCTGCAGGGGGCGTCACCCTATGGCTACACCTTC.

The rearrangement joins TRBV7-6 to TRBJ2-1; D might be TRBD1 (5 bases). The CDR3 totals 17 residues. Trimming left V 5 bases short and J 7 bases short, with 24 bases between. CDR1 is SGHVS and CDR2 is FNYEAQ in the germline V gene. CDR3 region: CASSPVVGQGLGNEQFF. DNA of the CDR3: TGTGCCAGCAGCCCGGTAGTGGGGCAGGGCCTTGGGAATGAGCAGTTCTTC.

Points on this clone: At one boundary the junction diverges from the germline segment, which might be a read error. CDR3 sequence (DNA): TGTGCTAGCAGCCCCCGAGGACAGGGCACAGAGACCCAGTACTTC. The encoded protein is CASSPRGQGTETQYF. This chain joins TRBV7-7 and TRBJ2-5; TRBD1 aligns across 8 bases. This CDR3 has 15 residues. Germline V gene sequence: CDR1 SSHAT, CDR2 FNYEAQ (reference sequence).